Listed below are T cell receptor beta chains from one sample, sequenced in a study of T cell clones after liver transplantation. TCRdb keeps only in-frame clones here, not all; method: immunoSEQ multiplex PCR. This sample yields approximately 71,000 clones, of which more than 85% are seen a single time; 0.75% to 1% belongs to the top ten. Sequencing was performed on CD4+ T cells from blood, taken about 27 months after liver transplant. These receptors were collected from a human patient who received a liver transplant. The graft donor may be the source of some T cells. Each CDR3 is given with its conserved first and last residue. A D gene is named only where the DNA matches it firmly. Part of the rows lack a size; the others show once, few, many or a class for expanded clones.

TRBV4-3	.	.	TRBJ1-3	CASSRTWSSGNTIYF	TGCGCCAGCAGTCGAACCTGGAGCTCTGGAAACACCATATATTTT
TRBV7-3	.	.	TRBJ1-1	CASSTGPNTEAFF	TGTGCCAGCAGCACCGGACCGAACACTGAAGCTTTCTTT
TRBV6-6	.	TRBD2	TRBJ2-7	CASSYLLAGDSEQYF	TGTGCCAGCAGTTACTTACTAGCGGGAGACAGCGAGCAGTACTTC
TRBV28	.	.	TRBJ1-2	CASQPPETDGYTF	TGTGCCAGTCAGCCCCCGGAGACGGACGGCTACACCTTC
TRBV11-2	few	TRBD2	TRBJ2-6	CASSSTSGSRSGANVLTF	TGTGCCAGCAGCTCGACTAGCGGGAGTCGGTCGGGGGCCAACGTCCTGACTTTC
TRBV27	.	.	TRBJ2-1	CASSLSGTYYNEQFF	TGTGCCAGCAGTTTATCCGGGACATATTACAATGAGCAGTTCTTC
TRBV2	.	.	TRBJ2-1	CASSDGGTPGDEQFF	TGTGCCAGCAGTGACGGCGGGACCCCCGGGGATGAGCAGTTCTTC
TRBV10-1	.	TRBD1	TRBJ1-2	CAIQDRGYGYTF	TGCGCCATCCAAGACAGGGGCTATGGCTACACCTTC
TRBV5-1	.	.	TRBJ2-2	CASSPTGVGIPGELFF	TGCGCCAGCAGCCCAACAGGAGTAGGGATCCCCGGGGAGCTGTTTTTT
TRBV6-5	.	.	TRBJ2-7	CASSYSSRDPYEQYF	TGTGCCAGCAGTTACTCGAGCAGGGACCCCTACGAGCAGTACTTC
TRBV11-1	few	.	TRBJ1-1	CASSGLWGAKSIGAFF	TGTGCCAGCAGCGGGTTATGGGGGGCAAAGTCAATTGGAGCTTTCTTT
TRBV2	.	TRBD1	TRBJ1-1	CASTGQTNTEAFF	TGTGCCAGCACGGGACAGACGAACACTGAAGCTTTCTTT
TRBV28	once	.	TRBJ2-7	CASTTALQSVYEQYF	TGTGCCAGCACAACGGCCCTGCAAAGTGTCTACGAGCAGTACTTC
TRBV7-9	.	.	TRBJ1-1	CASSLGSGNTEAFF	TGTGCCAGCAGCTTAGGGTCAGGGAACACTGAAGCTTTCTTT
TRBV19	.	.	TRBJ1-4	CASSMSEKLFF	TGTGCCAGTAGTATGAGTGAAAAACTGTTTTTT
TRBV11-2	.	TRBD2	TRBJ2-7	CASSRTSGSSYEQYF	TGTGCCAGCAGCCGAACTAGCGGGAGCTCCTACGAGCAGTACTTC
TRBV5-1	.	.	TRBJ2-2	CASSWLGQTNTGELFF	TGCGCCAGCAGTTGGTTAGGACAGACGAACACCGGGGAGCTGTTTTTT
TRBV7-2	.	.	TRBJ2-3	CASSSTDSYSTDTQYF	TGTGCCAGCAGCTCCACGGACTCTTATAGCACAGATACGCAGTATTTT
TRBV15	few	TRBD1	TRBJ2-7	CATSRTGQGVHEQYF	TGTGCCACCAGCAGGACGGGACAGGGGGTCCACGAGCAGTACTTC
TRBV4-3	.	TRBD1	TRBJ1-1	CASSQVGRGVTEAFF	TGCGCCAGCAGCCAAGTCGGCAGGGGGGTTACTGAAGCTTTCTTT
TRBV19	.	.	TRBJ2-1	CASSILGQREQFF	TGTGCCAGTAGTATCCTCGGACAGCGCGAGCAGTTCTTC
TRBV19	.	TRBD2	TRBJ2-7	CASSIALAGPEQYF	TGTGCCAGTAGTATAGCCCTAGCGGGACCCGAGCAGTACTTC
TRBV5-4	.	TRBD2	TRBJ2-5	CASSPSGRARETQYF	TGTGCCAGCAGCCCCAGCGGGAGGGCCCGAGAGACCCAGTACTTC
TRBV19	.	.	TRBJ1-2	CASSIQMENYGYTF	TGTGCCAGTAGTATACAGATGGAAAACTATGGCTACACCTTC
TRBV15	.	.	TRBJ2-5	CATSRDPSETQYF	TGTGCCACCAGCAGAGATCCAAGCGAGACCCAGTACTTC
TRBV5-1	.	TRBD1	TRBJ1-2	CASSRSTGGQSYGYTF	TGCGCCAGCAGTCGCTCCACAGGGGGCCAAAGCTATGGCTACACCTTC
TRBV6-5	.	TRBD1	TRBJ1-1	CASSLDRGKTEAFF	TGTGCCAGCAGTTTGGACAGGGGGAAAACTGAAGCTTTCTTT
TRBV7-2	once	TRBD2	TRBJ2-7	CASSRLGSGSYEQYF	TGTGCCAGCAGCCGCTTAGGGAGCGGGAGCTACGAGCAGTACTTC
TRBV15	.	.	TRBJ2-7	CATSRDGGVYEQYF	TGTGCCACCAGCAGAGATGGGGGAGTCTACGAGCAGTACTTC
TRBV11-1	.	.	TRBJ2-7	CASSPDSGPYEQYF	TGTGCCAGCAGCCCCGACAGCGGCCCCTACGAGCAGTACTTC
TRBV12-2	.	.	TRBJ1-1	CASRLATADLGVMNTEAFF	TGTGCAAGTCGCTTAGCTACGGCGGACCTCGGGGTAATGAACACTGAAGCTTTCTTT
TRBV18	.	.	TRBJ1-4	CASSPRGMEEKLFF	TGTGCCAGCTCACCACGGGGGATGGAGGAAAAACTGTTTTTT
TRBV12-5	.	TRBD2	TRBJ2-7	CASGLNTLRGGYEQYF	TGTGCTAGTGGTTTGAATACACTGCGGGGGGGGTACGAGCAGTACTTC
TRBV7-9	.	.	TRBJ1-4	CASSLKGNEKLFF	TGTGCCAGCAGCTTAAAAGGGAATGAAAAACTGTTTTTT
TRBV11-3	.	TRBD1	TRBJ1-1	CASSSGQGVTEAFF	TGTGCCAGCAGCTCGGGACAGGGGGTCACTGAAGCTTTCTTT
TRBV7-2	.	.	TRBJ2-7	CASSNQGPPIYEQYF	TGTGCCAGCAGCAACCAGGGGCCCCCCATCTACGAGCAGTACTTC
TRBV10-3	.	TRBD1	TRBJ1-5	CATQGAGSNQPQHF	TGTGCCACACAGGGGGCAGGGAGCAATCAGCCCCAGCATTTT
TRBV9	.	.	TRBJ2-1	CASSVSGQGDGFF	TGTGCCAGCAGCGTATCGGGGCAGGGAGACGGGTTCTTC
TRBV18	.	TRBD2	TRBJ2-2	CASSPQSGLAGTGELFF	TGTGCCAGCTCACCCCAGTCGGGACTAGCGGGCACCGGGGAGCTGTTTTTT
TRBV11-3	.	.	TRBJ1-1	CASSTGMNTEAFF	TGTGCCAGCAGCACCGGGATGAACACTGAAGCTTTCTTT
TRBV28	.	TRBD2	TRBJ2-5	CASRTAGGPRETQYF	TGTGCCAGCAGGACGGCGGGAGGGCCCCGGGAGACCCAGTACTTC
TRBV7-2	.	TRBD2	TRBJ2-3	CASSLAGLAGGSLPDTQYF	TGTGCCAGCAGCTTAGCGGGGCTAGCGGGCGGGTCCCTCCCAGATACGCAGTATTTT
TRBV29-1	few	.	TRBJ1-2	CSVEWAVRGYTF	TGCAGCGTTGAATGGGCCGTTAGGGGCTACACCTTC
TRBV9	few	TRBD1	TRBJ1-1	CASSVASDRGGTEAFF	TGTGCCAGCAGCGTAGCTTCGGACAGGGGCGGGACTGAAGCTTTCTTT
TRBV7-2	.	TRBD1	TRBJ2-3	CASSLVGTGGTDTQYF	TGTGCCAGCAGCTTAGTCGGGACAGGGGGCACAGATACGCAGTATTTT
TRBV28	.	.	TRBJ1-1	CASSSPESGLSTEAFF	TGTGCCAGCAGTTCCCCTGAGTCAGGACTGAGCACTGAAGCTTTCTTT
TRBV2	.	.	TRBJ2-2	CASRGDGTGELFF	TGTGCCAGCAGAGGGGACGGCACCGGGGAGCTGTTTTTT
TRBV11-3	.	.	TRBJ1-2	CASSSNSYGYTF	TGTGCCAGCAGCTCGAACAGCTATGGCTACACCTTC
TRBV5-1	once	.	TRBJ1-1	CASSQQGGRTEAFF	TGCGCCAGCAGCCAACAGGGAGGTCGGACTGAAGCTTTCTTT
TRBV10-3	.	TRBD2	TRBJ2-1	CAISEPAGTSPYNEQFF	TGTGCCATCAGTGAGCCCGCCGGGACTAGTCCCTACAATGAGCAGTTCTTC
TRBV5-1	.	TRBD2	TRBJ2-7	CASSQGLAAPYEQYF	TGCGCCAGCAGCCAGGGACTAGCGGCCCCCTACGAGCAGTACTTC
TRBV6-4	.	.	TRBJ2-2	CASRGTSSGELFF	TGTGCCAGCAGGGGAACTAGTTCCGGGGAGCTGTTTTTT
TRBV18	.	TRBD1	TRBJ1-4	CASSRDRGGSEKLFF	TGTGCCAGCTCACGAGACAGGGGTGGATCCGAAAAACTGTTTTTT
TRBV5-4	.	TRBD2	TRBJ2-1	CASSSTSGGRGNEQFF	TGTGCCAGCAGCTCGACTAGCGGGGGGCGGGGCAATGAGCAGTTCTTC
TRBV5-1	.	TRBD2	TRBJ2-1	CASSQDTSGRYNEQFF	TGCGCCAGCAGCCAAGACACTAGCGGGAGATACAATGAGCAGTTCTTC
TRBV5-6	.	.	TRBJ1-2	CASSLVRGGGYTF	TGTGCCAGCAGCTTGGTCAGGGGCGGAGGCTACACCTTC
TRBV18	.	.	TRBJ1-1	CASSPSGSANTEAFF	TGTGCCAGCTCACCGAGTGGGTCGGCGAACACTGAAGCTTTCTTT
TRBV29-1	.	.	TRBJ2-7	CSVIGSYEQYF	TGCAGCGTTATCGGCTCCTACGAGCAGTACTTC
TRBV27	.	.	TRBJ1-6	CASSLGGNSPLHF	TGTGCCAGCAGTTTGGGGGGGAATTCACCCCTCCACTTT